The subject of this entry is one T cell receptor beta chain. Antigen: not known. Germline V CDR1 and CDR2: SQVTM, ANQGSEA. This CDR3 spans 13 amino acids. The V end lost 3 bases, the J end lost 1 base, and 7 bases lay between the germline ends. Generation of TCR beta libraries employed quantitative 5'-RACE incorporating molecular barcodes. One entry per CDR3 protein results from TCRdb running MiXCR on the 5' RACE reads. Of fewer than 500,000 distinct CDR3 sequences in the sample, about 24% are singletons; the top ten hold 0.89%. This sample is part of a study of CD8 T cells in ankylosing spondylitis. Study-wide points: For ankylosing spondylitis blood, a TCR beta motif of about eight highly homologous variants appeared characteristic.

Sequenced: blood, either unsorted or a sorted T cell fraction (not recorded which). The receptor was derived from a male donor with ankylosing spondylitis. V is TRBV29-1 and J is TRBJ1-3; no definite D call. CDR3 amino acids: CSVEALSGNTIYF. The CDR3 DNA reads as TGCAGCGTTGAGGCACTTTCTGGAAACACCATATATTTT.